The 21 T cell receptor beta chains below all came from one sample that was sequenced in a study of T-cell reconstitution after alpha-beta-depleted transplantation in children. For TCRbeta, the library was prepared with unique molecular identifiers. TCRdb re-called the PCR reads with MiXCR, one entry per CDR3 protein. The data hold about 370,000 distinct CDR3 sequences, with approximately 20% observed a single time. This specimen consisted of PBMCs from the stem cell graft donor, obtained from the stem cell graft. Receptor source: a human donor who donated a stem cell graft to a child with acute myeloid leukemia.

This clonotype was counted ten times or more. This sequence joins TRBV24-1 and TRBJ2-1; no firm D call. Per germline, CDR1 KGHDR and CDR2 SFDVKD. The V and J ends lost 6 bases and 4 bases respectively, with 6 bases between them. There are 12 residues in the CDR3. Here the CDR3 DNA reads TGTGCCACCAGTAAGGGATACAATGAGCAGTTCTTC. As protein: CATSKGYNEQFF.

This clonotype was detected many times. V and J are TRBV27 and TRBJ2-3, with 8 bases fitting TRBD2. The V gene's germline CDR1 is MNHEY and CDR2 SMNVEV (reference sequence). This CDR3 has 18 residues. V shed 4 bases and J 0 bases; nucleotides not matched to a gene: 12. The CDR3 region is CASSYGGAAGLSTDTQYF. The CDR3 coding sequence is TGTGCCAGCAGTTACGGGGGGGCGGCGGGACTTAGCACAGATACGCAGTATTTT.

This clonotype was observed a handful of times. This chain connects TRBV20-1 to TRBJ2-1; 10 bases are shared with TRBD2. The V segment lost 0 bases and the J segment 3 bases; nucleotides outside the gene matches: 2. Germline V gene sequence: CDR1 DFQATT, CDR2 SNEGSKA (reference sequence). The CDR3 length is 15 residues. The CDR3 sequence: CSARDVAGGYNEQFF. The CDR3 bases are TGCAGTGCTAGAGATGTAGCGGGGGGCTACAATGAGCAGTTCTTC.

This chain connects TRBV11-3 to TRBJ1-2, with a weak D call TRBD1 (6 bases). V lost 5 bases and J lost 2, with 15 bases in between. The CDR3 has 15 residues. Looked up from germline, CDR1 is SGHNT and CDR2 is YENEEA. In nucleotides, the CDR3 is TGTGCCAGCAGCCCTAGGGGGGAATCCAACTATGGCTACACCTTC. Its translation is CASSPRGESNYGYTF. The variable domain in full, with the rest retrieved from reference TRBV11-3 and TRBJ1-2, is EAGVVQSPRYKIIEKKQPVAFWCNPISGHNTLYWYLQNLGQGPELLIRYENEEAVDDSQLPKDRFSAERLKGVDSTLKIQPAELGDSAVYLCASSPRGESNYGYTFGSGTRLTVV.

CDR3 sequence reads: CATSDPSGSAIGEQYF. CDR3 coding DNA: TGTGCCACCAGTGACCCTAGCGGGAGTGCAATCGGCGAGCAGTACTTC. The V call is TRBV24-1, the J call TRBJ2-7, with 10 bases aligning to TRBD2. The germline gives CDR1 KGHDR, CDR2 SFDVKD. V lost 4 bases to trimming and J lost 6 bases; unmatched junction nucleotides: 11. The CDR3 covers 16 residues.

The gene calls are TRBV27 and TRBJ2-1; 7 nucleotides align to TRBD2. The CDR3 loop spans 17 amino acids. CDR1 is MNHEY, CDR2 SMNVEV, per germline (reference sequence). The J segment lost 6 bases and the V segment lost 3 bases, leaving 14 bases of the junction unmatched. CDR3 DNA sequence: TGTGCCAGCAGTTTTAGGGGTCGGCGGGGGAGCTCCAATGAGCAGTTCTTC. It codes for CASSFRGRRGSSNEQFF.

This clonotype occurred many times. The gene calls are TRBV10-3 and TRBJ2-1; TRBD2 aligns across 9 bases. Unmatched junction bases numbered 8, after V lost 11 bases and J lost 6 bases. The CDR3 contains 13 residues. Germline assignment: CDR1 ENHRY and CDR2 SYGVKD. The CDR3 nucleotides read TGTGCCGCGGGCGAGACTAGCGGCAATGAGCAGTTCTTC. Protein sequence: CAAGETSGNEQFF.

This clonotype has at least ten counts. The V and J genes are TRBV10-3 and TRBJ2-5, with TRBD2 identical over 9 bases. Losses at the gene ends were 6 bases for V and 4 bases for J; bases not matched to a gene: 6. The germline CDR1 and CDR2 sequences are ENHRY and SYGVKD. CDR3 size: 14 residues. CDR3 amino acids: CAIRAGGEGETQYF. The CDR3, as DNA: TGTGCCATCAGAGCGGGAGGCGAGGGAGAGACCCAGTACTTC.

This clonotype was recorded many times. Here the CDR3 DNA reads TGCAGTTCGATAGCGGGAGGGGACAATGAGCAGTTCTTC. The encoded protein is CSSIAGGDNEQFF. The chain recombines TRBV20-1 with TRBJ2-1, with 11 bases identical to TRBD2. Germline CDR1 DFQATT, CDR2 SNEGSKA (reference sequence). With 8 bases clipped from V and 5 bases from J, the junction kept 5 bases outside the gene matches. The CDR3 is made up of 13 amino acids.

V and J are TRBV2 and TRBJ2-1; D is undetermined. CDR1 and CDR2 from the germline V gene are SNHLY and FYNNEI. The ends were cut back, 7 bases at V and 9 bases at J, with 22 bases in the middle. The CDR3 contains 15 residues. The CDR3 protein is CASTLARSVIIEQFF. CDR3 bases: TGTGCCAGCACCTTGGCCCGCAGTGTTATTATTGAGCAGTTCTTC.

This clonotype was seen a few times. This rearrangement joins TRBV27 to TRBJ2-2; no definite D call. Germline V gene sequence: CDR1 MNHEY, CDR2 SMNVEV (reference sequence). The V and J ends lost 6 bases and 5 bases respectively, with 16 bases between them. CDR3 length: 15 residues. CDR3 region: CASSLRAPGTGELFF. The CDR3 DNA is TGTGCCAGCAGCCTCCGGGCCCCCGGGACCGGGGAGCTGTTTTTT.

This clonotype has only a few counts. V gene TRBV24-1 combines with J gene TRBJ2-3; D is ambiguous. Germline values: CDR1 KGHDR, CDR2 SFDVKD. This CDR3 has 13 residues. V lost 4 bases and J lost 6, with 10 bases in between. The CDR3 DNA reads TGTGCCACCAGTGAGCGACCTGGGGATACGCAGTATTTT. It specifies CATSERPGDTQYF.

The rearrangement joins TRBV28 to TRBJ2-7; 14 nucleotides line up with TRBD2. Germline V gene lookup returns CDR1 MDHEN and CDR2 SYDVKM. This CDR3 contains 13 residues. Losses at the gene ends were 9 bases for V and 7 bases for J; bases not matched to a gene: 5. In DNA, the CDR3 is TGTGCCAGTCGACTAGCGGGAGGGGAGGAGCAGTACTTC. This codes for CASRLAGGEEQYF.

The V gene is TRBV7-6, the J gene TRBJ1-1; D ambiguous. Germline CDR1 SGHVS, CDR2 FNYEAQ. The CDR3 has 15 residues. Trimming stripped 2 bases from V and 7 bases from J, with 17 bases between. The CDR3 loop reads CASSLNLRRDHEAFF. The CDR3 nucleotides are TGTGCCAGCAGCTTAAATCTTAGGAGGGATCATGAAGCTTTCTTT. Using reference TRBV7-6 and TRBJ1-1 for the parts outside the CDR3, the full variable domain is GAGVSQSPRYKVTKRGQDVALRCDPISGHVSLYWYRQALGQGPEFLTYFNYEAQQDKSGLPNDRFSAERPEGSISTLTIQRTEQRDSAMYRCASSLNLRRDHEAFFGQGTRLTVV.

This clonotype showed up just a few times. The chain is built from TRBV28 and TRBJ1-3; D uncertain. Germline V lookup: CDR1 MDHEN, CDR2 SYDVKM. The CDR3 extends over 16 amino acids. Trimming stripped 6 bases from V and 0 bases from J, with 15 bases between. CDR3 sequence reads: CASSLTPGSSGNTIYF. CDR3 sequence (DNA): TGTGCCAGCAGCCTAACACCGGGATCCTCTGGAAACACCATATATTTT.

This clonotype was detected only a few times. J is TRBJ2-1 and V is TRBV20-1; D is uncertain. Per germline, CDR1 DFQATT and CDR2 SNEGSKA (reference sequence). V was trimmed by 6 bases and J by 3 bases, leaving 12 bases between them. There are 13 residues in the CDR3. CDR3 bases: TGCAGTGCCGCCCCATCCGGCTACAATGAGCAGTTCTTC. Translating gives CSAAPSGYNEQFF.

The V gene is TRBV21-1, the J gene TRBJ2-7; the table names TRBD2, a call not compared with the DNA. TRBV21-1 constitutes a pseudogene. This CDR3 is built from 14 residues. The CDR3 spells CASSTGPSGYEQYF. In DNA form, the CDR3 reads TGTGCCAGCAGCACGGGACCCTCCGGCTACGAGCAGTACTTC.

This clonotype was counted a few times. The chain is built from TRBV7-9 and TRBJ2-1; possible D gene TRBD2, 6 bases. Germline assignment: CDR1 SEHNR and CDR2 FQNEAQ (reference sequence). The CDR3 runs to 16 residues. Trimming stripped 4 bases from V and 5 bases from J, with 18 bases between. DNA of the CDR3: TGTGCCAGCAGCTCCCCAAATGGACTACCCAACAATGAGCAGTTCTTC. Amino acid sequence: CASSSPNGLPNNEQFF.

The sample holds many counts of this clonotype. The CDR3 region is CSVEDTGIETQYF. The CDR3, as DNA: TGCAGCGTTGAAGACACAGGGATAGAGACCCAGTACTTC. The chain uses TRBV29-1 and TRBJ2-5; TRBD1 might be the D (6 bases). The germline gives CDR1 SQVTM, CDR2 ANQGSEA. With 0 bases removed from V and 4 bases from J, the gap between germline ends came to 9 bases. This CDR3 spans 13 amino acids.

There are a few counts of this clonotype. The CDR3 here is CATARLVSDFYNEQFF. The CDR3 coding sequence is TGTGCCACCGCTAGACTAGTTTCTGACTTCTACAATGAGCAGTTCTTC. The chain recombines TRBV28 with TRBJ2-1, with D possibly matching TRBD2 (6 bases). V was trimmed by 10 bases and J by 3 bases, leaving 22 bases between them. The germline V gene has CDR1 MDHEN and CDR2 SYDVKM. The CDR3 contains 16 residues.

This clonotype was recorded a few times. The CDR3 spells CAIRGTVGELFF. The DNA of the CDR3 is TGTGCCATCAGAGGGACGGTCGGGGAGCTGTTTTTT. This rearrangement joins TRBV10-3 to TRBJ2-2; D assignment may be TRBD1 or TRBD2 (5 bases each). The germline V and J ends were trimmed by 6 bases and 7 bases, with 9 bases remaining between them. The CDR3 covers 12 residues. Germline values: CDR1 ENHRY, CDR2 SYGVKD.